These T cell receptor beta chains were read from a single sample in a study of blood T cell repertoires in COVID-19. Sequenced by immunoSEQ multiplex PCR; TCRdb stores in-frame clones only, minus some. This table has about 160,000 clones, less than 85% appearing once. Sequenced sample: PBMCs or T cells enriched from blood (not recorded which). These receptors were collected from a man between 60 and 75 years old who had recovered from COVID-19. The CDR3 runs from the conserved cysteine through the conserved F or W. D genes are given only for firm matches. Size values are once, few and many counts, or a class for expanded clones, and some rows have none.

CASSLGTSGGSYEQYF | TGTGCCAGCAGCTTGGGGACTAGCGGGGGCTCCTACGAGCAGTACTTC | - | TRBV5-4 | 16 | TRBJ2-7 | TRBD2
CASKLAGILGEKLFF | TGTGCCAGTAAACTCGCCGGGATCTTGGGTGAAAAACTGTTTTTT | - | TRBV19 | 15 | TRBJ1-4 | -
CASRMMTSGRANADTQYF | TGTGCCAGCAGAATGATGACTAGCGGGAGGGCCAACGCAGATACGCAGTATTTT | - | TRBV27 | 18 | TRBJ2-3 | TRBD2
CASSFGGSLWNTEAFF | TGTGCCAGCAGTTTCGGCGGCAGTCTTTGGAACACTGAAGCTTTCTTT | - | TRBV27 | 16 | TRBJ1-1 | -
CASSKQGGAYSNQPQHF | TGTGCCAGCAGTAAGCAAGGGGGGGCTTATAGCAATCAGCCCCAGCATTTT | few | TRBV6-2/TRBV6-3 | 17 | TRBJ1-5 | -
CASSRTSGSNNEQFF | TGTGCCAGCAGTAGGACTAGCGGGAGTAACAATGAGCAGTTCTTC | - | TRBV6-5 | 15 | TRBJ2-1 | TRBD2
CASSFTGGESPLHF | TGTGCCAGCAGCTTCACAGGGGGCGAATCACCCCTCCACTTT | - | TRBV9 | 14 | TRBJ1-6 | TRBD1
CASSLELSGDSPLHF | TGTGCCAGCAGCTTGGAACTGAGTGGTGATTCACCCCTCCACTTT | - | TRBV5-6 | 15 | TRBJ1-6 | -
CASTWTGSTDTQYF | TGTGCCAGCACCTGGACAGGGAGCACAGATACGCAGTATTTT | many | TRBV18 | 14 | TRBJ2-3 | TRBD1
CAWATGGYEQYF | TGTGCCTGGGCCACCGGGGGCTACGAGCAGTACTTC | few | TRBV30 | 12 | TRBJ2-7 | -
CSVEIAVYEQYF | TGCAGCGTTGAAATAGCCGTCTACGAGCAGTACTTC | - | TRBV29-1 | 12 | TRBJ2-7 | -
CATSASSGSGKTQYF | TGTGCCACCAGTGCGTCTAGCGGGAGTGGGAAGACCCAGTACTTC | - | TRBV24-1 | 15 | TRBJ2-5 | TRBD2
CASSSGTGLGELFF | TGTGCCAGCAGTTCCGGGACAGGGCTCGGGGAGCTGTTTTTT | - | TRBV6-5 | 14 | TRBJ2-2 | TRBD1